The rows below give T cell receptor beta chains drawn from one sample of a study of blood T cell repertoires in COVID-19. Here immunoSEQ multiplex PCR was the method, and the copy in TCRdb shows in-frame clones only, minus some. The sample contains some 99,000 clones, around 80% of which appear only once. The specimen was peripheral blood. All receptors come from an elderly woman with active or convalescent COVID-19. Each CDR3 is given with its conserved first and last residue. The D gene is left open where the match is weak. Not every row has a clone size; where given, it reads once, few, many or a size class.

>TRBV5-5|13|.|TRBJ2-3|.
CASSGTGSDTQYF
TGTGCCAGCAGCGGAACAGGGTCAGATACGCAGTATTTT
>TRBV27|14|.|TRBJ1-3|.
CASSLQGSGNTIYF
TGTGCCAGCAGCCTACAGGGATCTGGAAACACCATATATTTT
>TRBV21-1|17|.|TRBJ2-2|.
CASLMGTSASNTGELFF
TGTGCCAGCCTCATGGGGACTAGCGCTTCGAACACCGGGGAGCTGTTTTTT
>TRBV18|15|.|TRBJ1-1|few
CASSPQSGSSTEAFF
TGTGCCAGCTCACCACAGTCTGGGAGTAGCACTGAAGCTTTCTTT
>TRBV19|15|TRBD1|TRBJ1-2|.
CASTTSFDRGFGYTF
TGTGCCAGTACCACATCATTTGACAGGGGCTTTGGCTACACCTTC
>TRBV27|15|.|TRBJ1-2|once
CASSIGPLGGYGYTF
TGTGCCAGCAGTATAGGACCACTTGGGGGGTATGGCTACACCTTC
>TRBV6-6|15|.|TRBJ2-1|once
CASSYGQLPGNEQFF
TGTGCCAGCAGTTACGGCCAGCTCCCGGGCAATGAGCAGTTCTTC
>TRBV20-1|11|.|TRBJ2-3|.
CRAGSADTQYF
TGCAGGGCTGGGAGTGCAGATACGCAGTATTTT
>TRBV7-9|11|.|TRBJ2-1|.
CASSSGNEQFF
TGTGCCAGCAGTTCAGGTAATGAGCAGTTCTTC
>TRBV2|15|.|TRBJ2-7|.
CASSLQESPVGEQYF
TGTGCCAGCAGTTTACAGGAATCCCCTGTGGGCGAGCAGTACTTC
>TRBV4-1|14|TRBD2|TRBJ2-5|.
CASGTSGSGETQYF
TGCGCCAGCGGCACTAGCGGGAGTGGGGAGACCCAGTACTTC
>TRBV5-4|16|TRBD2|TRBJ2-5|.
CASSQIRTSGMETQYF
TGTGCCAGCAGCCAAATCAGGACTAGCGGGATGGAGACCCAGTACTTC
>TRBV9|18|TRBD2|TRBJ2-3|.
CASSASGTSGRAADTQYF
TGTGCCAGCAGCGCTTCCGGGACTAGCGGGAGGGCGGCAGATACGCAGTATTTT
>TRBV18|20|.|TRBJ2-5|.
CASSPRNTPFGSRNKETQYF
TGTGCCAGCTCACCGAGAAATACACCGTTCGGGAGTAGGAATAAAGAGACCCAGTACTTC
>TRBV27|16|.|TRBJ2-2|medium-sized
CASSNPGTPNTGELFF
TGTGCCAGCAGCAACCCCGGGACACCCAACACCGGGGAGCTGTTTTTT
>TRBV18|17|.|TRBJ2-5|.
CASSPLPPTGLEETQYF
TGTGCCAGCTCACCGTTGCCACCCACAGGGTTGGAAGAGACCCAGTACTTC
>TRBV28|14|TRBD1|TRBJ1-2|.
CASRPRGQFYGYTF
TGTGCCAGCAGGCCAAGGGGACAGTTCTATGGCTACACCTTC
>TRBV29-1|12|.|TRBJ1-5|.
CSVGASNQPQHF
TGCAGCGTTGGGGCTAGCAATCAGCCCCAGCATTTT
>TRBV19|15|.|TRBJ2-2|.
CASRSKQGSGGELFF
TGTGCCAGTAGATCGAAACAGGGAAGTGGCGGGGAGCTGTTTTTT
>TRBV5-4|14|TRBD2|TRBJ2-5|.
CASSPSGKQETQYF
TGTGCCAGCAGCCCTAGCGGGAAACAAGAGACCCAGTACTTC
>TRBV23-1|17|TRBD2|TRBJ2-7|.
CASSQPGLAGPSYEQYF
TGCGCCAGCAGTCAACCGGGACTAGCGGGGCCCTCCTACGAGCAGTACTTC
>TRBV6-1|15|.|TRBJ1-2|.
CASSEPGHTNYGYTF
TGTGCCAGCAGTGAACCGGGACATACTAACTATGGCTACACCTTC
>TRBV20-1|14|.|TRBJ1-6|.
CSASDDRKLSPLHF
TGCAGTGCTAGTGATGATAGAAAGCTTTCACCCCTCCACTTT
>TRBV11-2|13|.|TRBJ1-2|.
CASSLDIQGGYTF
TGTGCCAGCAGCTTAGATATACAGGGTGGCTACACCTTC
>TRBV5-4|16|.|TRBJ2-2|.
CASSPLGRGVTGELFF
TGTGCCAGCAGTCCCCTGGGGCGCGGGGTGACCGGGGAGCTGTTTTTT
>TRBV28|14|TRBD2|TRBJ2-7|.
CASRPSGGSYEQYF
TGTGCCAGCAGGCCTAGCGGGGGCTCCTACGAGCAGTACTTC
>TRBV30|12|.|TRBJ1-2|.
CAWSPQGYGYTF
TGTGCCTGGAGTCCCCAGGGCTATGGCTACACCTTC
>TRBV9|13|TRBD2|TRBJ2-7|few
CASSLTGGYEQYF
TGTGCCAGCAGCCTCACGGGGGGCTACGAGCAGTACTTC
>TRBV6-6|16|.|TRBJ1-3|.
CASSSYSYNSGNTIYF
TGTGCCAGCAGTTCTTACAGCTACAACTCTGGAAACACCATATATTTT
>TRBV7-6|15|.|TRBJ1-5|.
CASSLDRAGNQPQHF
TGTGCCAGCAGCTTAGACAGGGCTGGCAATCAGCCCCAGCATTTT
>TRBV6-5|14|.|TRBJ2-5|.
CAPPRGTEGETQYF
TGTGCCCCCCCTCGCGGGACAGAGGGGGAGACCCAGTACTTC
>TRBV5-4|19|TRBD2|TRBJ2-1|.
CASSGGLAAGGPRFNEQFF
TGTGCCAGCAGCGGGGGATTGGCGGCGGGAGGGCCGCGATTTAATGAGCAGTTCTTC
>TRBV4-1|15|TRBD1|TRBJ1-1|.
CASSQGRGLITEAFF
TGCGCCAGCAGCCAAGGCAGGGGGCTCATCACTGAAGCTTTCTTT
>TRBV29-1|16|.|TRBJ2-1|medium-sized
CSVDGVVGKTYNEQFF
TGCAGCGTTGACGGGGTCGTGGGAAAGACCTACAATGAGCAGTTCTTC
>TRBV3-1/TRBV3-2|16|.|TRBJ2-1|.
CASSQDQLSFYNEQFF
TGTGCCAGCAGCCAAGATCAGCTTAGCTTCTACAATGAGCAGTTCTTC
>TRBV18|14|TRBD2|TRBJ2-3|.
CASSPLAGADTQYF
TGTGCCAGCTCACCACTAGCGGGAGCAGATACGCAGTATTTT
>TRBV7-2|14|.|TRBJ2-5|.
CASSPPGFQETQYF
TGTGCCAGCAGCCCGCCAGGGTTCCAAGAGACCCAGTACTTC
>TRBV5-1|16|TRBD2|TRBJ2-5|.
CASSLVLTSGEETQYF
TGCGCCAGCAGCTTGGTTTTAACTAGCGGGGAAGAGACCCAGTACTTC
>TRBV5-1|15|.|TRBJ2-1|few
CASSTQGGTYNEQFF
TGCGCCAGCAGCACCCAAGGGGGTACTTACAATGAGCAGTTCTTC
>TRBV18|16|TRBD2|TRBJ2-1|.
CASSPRTSGRFNEQFF
TGTGCCAGCTCACCTAGGACTAGCGGGAGGTTCAATGAGCAGTTCTTC
>TRBV24-1|15|TRBD1|TRBJ2-2|once
CATRPGQGNTGELFF
TGTGCCACCAGACCGGGACAGGGCAACACCGGGGAGCTGTTTTTT
>TRBV7-9|15|.|TRBJ2-3|.
CASSPPGVPTDTQYF
TGTGCCAGCAGCCCACCCGGGGTGCCCACAGATACGCAGTATTTT
>TRBV4-1|15|.|TRBJ1-4|once
CASSQDLYPNEKLFF
TGCGCCAGCAGCCAAGACCTGTATCCTAATGAAAAACTGTTTTTT
>TRBV29-1|15|TRBD2|TRBJ2-3|.
CSVELIAGGPGTQYF
TGCAGCGTTGAACTTATAGCGGGAGGGCCGGGTACGCAGTATTTT
>TRBV19|16|.|TRBJ2-1|few
CASSILGAYYDNEQFF
TGTGCCAGTAGTATACTAGGCGCCTACTACGACAATGAGCAGTTCTTC
>TRBV6-1|18|.|TRBJ2-2|.
CASSDYGPRGPIVGELFF
TGTGCCAGCAGTGACTACGGCCCTCGAGGTCCCATCGTCGGGGAGCTGTTTTTT
>TRBV7-3|14|TRBD1|TRBJ1-1|few
CASSPAGTVTEAFF
TGTGCCAGCTCACCGGCGGGGACAGTCACTGAAGCTTTCTTT
>TRBV7-3|13|.|TRBJ2-5|.
CASSLGGEETQYF
TGTGCCAGCAGCTTAGGGGGCGAGGAGACCCAGTACTTC
>TRBV24-1|12|.|TRBJ1-2|.
CATSDFSGGYTF
TGTGCCACCAGTGATTTCTCAGGGGGCTACACCTTC
>TRBV20-1|9|.|TRBJ1-2|few
CSASGGYTF
TGCAGTGCTAGCGGTGGCTACACCTTC